This TCR beta chain is from a study of OX40 agonist ivuxolimab in advanced cancers. Across the whole study: Males comprised 75% to 90% of the group, whose mean age was roughly 64 years (range 23 to 79). The study's findings and limits: At doses 0.1 to 3.0 mg/kg, CD4+ and CD8+ clones expanded. Clonal expansion was among the lowest in partial responders at 0.1-3.0 mg/kg, especially CD8+.

On this clone: What it recognizes is unknown.

This CDR3 is 15 amino acids long. V was trimmed by 4 bases and J by 5 bases, leaving 18 bases between them. Germline V gene data show CDR1 as SGHAT and CDR2 as FQNNGV. No patient had autoimmune disease or received systemic immunosuppression. The method was immunoSEQ multiplex PCR; TCRdb's version includes in-frame clones alone and lacks a portion of them. The sample carries tens of thousands of clones, about 88% recorded once. This rearrangement joins TRBV11-2 to TRBJ2-7; either TRBD1 or TRBD2 may supply D (5 bases each). This receptor was taken from an adult with an advanced solid tumor such as melanoma, head and neck, liver or kidney cancer. Sequences were derived from CD4+ or CD8+ T cells sorted from blood, sampled in a trial of the OX40 agonist ivuxolimab. CDR3 protein: CASSSPGRYPHEQYF. The CDR3 DNA is TGTGCCAGCAGCTCCCCGGGACGGTACCCGCACGAGCAGTACTTC.